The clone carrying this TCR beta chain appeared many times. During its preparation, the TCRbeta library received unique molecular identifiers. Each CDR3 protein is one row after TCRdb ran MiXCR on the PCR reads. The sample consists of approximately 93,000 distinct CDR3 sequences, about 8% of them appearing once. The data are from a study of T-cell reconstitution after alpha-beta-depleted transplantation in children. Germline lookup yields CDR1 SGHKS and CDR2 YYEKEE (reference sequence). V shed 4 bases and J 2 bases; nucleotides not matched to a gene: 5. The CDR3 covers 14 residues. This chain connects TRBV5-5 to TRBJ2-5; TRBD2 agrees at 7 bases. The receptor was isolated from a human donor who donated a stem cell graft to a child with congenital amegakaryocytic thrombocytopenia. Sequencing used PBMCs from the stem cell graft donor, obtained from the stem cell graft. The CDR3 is CASSGGSFQETQYF. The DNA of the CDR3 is TGTGCCAGCAGCGGCGGGAGTTTTCAAGAGACCCAGTACTTC.